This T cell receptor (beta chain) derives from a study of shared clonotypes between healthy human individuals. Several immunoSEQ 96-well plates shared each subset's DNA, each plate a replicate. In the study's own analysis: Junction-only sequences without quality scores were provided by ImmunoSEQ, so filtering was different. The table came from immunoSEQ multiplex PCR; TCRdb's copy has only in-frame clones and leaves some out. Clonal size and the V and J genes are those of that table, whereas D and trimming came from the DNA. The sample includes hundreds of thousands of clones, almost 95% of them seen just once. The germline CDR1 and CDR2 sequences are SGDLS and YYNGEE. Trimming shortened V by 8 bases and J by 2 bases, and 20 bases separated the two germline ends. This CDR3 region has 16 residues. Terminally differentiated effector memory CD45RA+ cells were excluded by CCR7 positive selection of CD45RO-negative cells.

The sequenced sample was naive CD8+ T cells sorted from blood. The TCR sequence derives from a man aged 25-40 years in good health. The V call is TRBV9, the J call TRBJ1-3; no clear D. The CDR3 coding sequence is TGTGCCAGTGGCTCGTCTGGCCCCGGGGCTGGAAACACCATATATTTT. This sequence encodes CASGSSGPGAGNTIYF.